This entry concerns a single T cell receptor beta chain. Its antigen target is currently unknown. Per-base qualities were not stored, and no clone one base away is much larger. Using the deep immunoSEQ assay, multiplex PCR amplified TCR CDR3 regions from genomic DNA. For each cell subset, the extracted genomic DNA was distributed evenly across all wells of several immunoSEQ 96-well plates, and each plate served as one replicate. For sorted subsets, 200 to 250 ng of genomic DNA, equivalent to some 30,000 T cell genomes, went into each replicate PCR. The purified libraries were quantified using a Qubit 3.0 fluorometer, sized with a Bioanalyzer 2100, and then quantified again using the KAPA Library Quantification kit. Each immunoSEQ 96-well plate was sequenced on its own single-read 150-cycle Illumina NextSeq 550 flow cell. The published analysis was carried out like this. Because the immunoSEQ output held only junctional sequences and lacked quality scores, the filtering could not match the filtering applied to full-length reads. To assign V/J genes and CDR3, sequences were annotated against IMGT germline references using PyIR, a Python wrapper for IgBLAST v1.9. Reads were removed for weak V/J assignments (E-value above 1e-6), missing CDR3, stop codons, out-of-frame junctions, or ambiguous translated residues. A V3J clonotype was defined by an identical inferred V gene, J gene, and CDR3 amino acid sequence. The percentage overlap between two repertoires was calculated by dividing the number of shared unique clonotypes by the size of the smaller repertoire. Richness of each repertoire was evaluated using RTK rarefaction, the Chao1 estimator, and Recon v2.1 estimates of unobserved clonotypes. For all TCRbeta clonotypes obtained by the gDNA method from a handful of donors, generation probabilities were computed with OLGA. This is the immuneACCESS table as TCRdb keeps it, with only in-frame sequences that have V and J called. A part of the clones is gone; compared with another copy, unresolved V genes explain less than half, and the rest is unexplained. V, J and clone size were drawn from that table, and D and trimming were deduced from the DNA. The sample table records about 2.1 million clones; just under 95% of these occur just once. More than 1.5% of the sample lies in the top ten.

These data come from a study of shared clonotypes between healthy human individuals (TCRdb year 2020). Describing the broader study: A couple of women and three men aged 18 to 49 years were included in the cohort. For each donor, CD4 naive and CD4 memory were each given three plates, CD8 naive was given two plates, and CD8 memory was given one plate. Per donor, leukapheresis produced somewhere between about 0.8 and 9 billion PBMCs. To increase sequencing depth and limit assay-specific biases, TCR repertoire library preparation and sequencing were carried out by different laboratories using diverse techniques. To estimate repertoire size and how much clonotypes are shared between individuals, the study performed deep sequencing of blood TCR repertoires from about five healthy adults.

The junction shows trimming of 1 base on V and 0 bases on J, plus 14 bases between the germline ends. From its cysteine to its phenylalanine, the CDR3 spans 18 amino acids. The only DNA kept is the CDR3, 54 bases in frame from the first base. CDR1 SGHRS and CDR2 YFSETQ are derived from the germline V gene. The full study reports these points: Pairwise subsampling indicated that sequencing depth was expected to affect the degree of clonotype sharing among donors. Rarefaction of sorted-subset datasets indicated incomplete sequencing despite the large sequencing depth. Because the study included only a small number of donors, the genetic and exposure-history diversity represented was limited. Naive subsets generally had larger estimated clonotype richness than memory subsets. Higher generation probabilities were observed for clonotypes shared by all four sorted-subset donors than for non-shared clonotypes. Sharing across several donors was observed for approximately 5% of naive CD4, 3.5% of naive CD8, over 2% of memory CD4, and around 0.4% of memory CD8 clonotypes. Sampling was restricted to blood, and TCR repertoires in tissue are likely to differ from TCR repertoires in blood.

For the CD8 naive samples, CD45RO-negative cells were positively selected for CCR7, yielding a CD45RA+CCR7+ population from which TemRA cells were excluded. Healthy HIV-negative adults with no recently reported acute infections or vaccinations were included as donors. Every donor was a Caucasian adult living in Nashville, Tennessee, USA. After blood collection by leukapheresis, PBMCs were isolated using Ficoll-Histopaque density gradient centrifugation and then cryopreserved in the vapor phase of liquid nitrogen. Purity and quantity of every magnetically sorted T cell population were checked by analytical flow cytometry. Genomic DNA was isolated from each sorted fraction and quantified by UV absorbance on a Nanodrop 2000c.

The sequence derives from a man in his late teens or twenties in good health. Some clones in this sample may be carry-over from other donors' samples. The chain links TRBV5-1 with TRBJ2-6; TRBD1 is possibly the D segment (5 matching bases). What was sequenced was naive CD8+ T cells from PBMCs. The sample's cell subset or site label, decoded: CD45RA+CCR7+. The CDR3 in this case is CASSLIGAPLSGANVLTF. The nucleotide sequence reads TGCGCCAGCAGCTTGATAGGGGCCCCCCTCTCTGGGGCCAACGTCCTGACTTTC.